Below are 10 T cell receptor beta chains sequenced from a single sample in a study of blood T cell repertoires in COVID-19. The repertoire was sequenced with immunoSEQ multiplex PCR; TCRdb's copy has only in-frame clones and lacks some. This table holds about 100,000 clones, roughly 80% found once. The sequencing input was peripheral blood. Receptors were obtained from a human donor in a cohort sampled during active COVID-19.

This chain links TRBV28 with TRBJ1-2; TRBD1 aligns across 11 bases. Germline CDR1 MDHEN, CDR2 SYDVKM. V shed 6 bases and J 4 bases; nucleotides not matched to a gene: 4. The CDR3 totals 14 residues. Here the CDR3 DNA reads TGTGCCAGCAGAGCCGGGACAGGGGGCTATGGCTACACCTTC. Its translation is CASRAGTGGYGYTF.

The chain employs TRBV9 and TRBJ2-2; D unresolved. V lost 2 bases and J 8 bases, leaving 13 bases between the germline ends. CDR3 length: 14 residues. Germline lookup yields CDR1 SGDLS and CDR2 YYNGEE. The CDR3 DNA reads as TGTGCCAGCAGCGTCCAACACGGGTTTGGGGAGCTGTTTTTT. Amino acids: CASSVQHGFGELFF. Combining the CDR3 with reference TRBV9 and TRBJ2-2 gives the whole variable domain DSGVTQTPKHLITATGQRVTLRCSPRSGDLSVYWYQQSLDQGLQFLIQYYNGEERAKGNILERFSAQQFPDLHSELNLSSLELGDSALYFCASSVQHGFGELFFGEGSRLTVL.

This chain uses TRBV6-5 with TRBJ1-5; D not resolved. CDR3 size: 14 residues. CDR1 and CDR2 (germline): MNHEY, SVGAGI. The V end was cut by 2 bases, the J end by 8 bases, with 13 bases between. Here the CDR3 reads CASSYEAGSEPQHF. The CDR3 DNA reads TGTGCCAGCAGTTACGAGGCGGGGAGTGAGCCCCAGCATTTT.

The chain carries TRBV18 and TRBJ2-7; TRBD2 aligns across 7 bases. J gave up 0 bases and V 4 bases, and 3 bases lay outside the gene matches. Germline V gene sequence: CDR1 KGHSH, CDR2 LQKENI. The CDR3 runs 14 residues. The CDR3 here is CASSRGGSSYEQYF. The CDR3 region has the DNA TGTGCCAGCTCACGGGGGGGTTCCTCCTACGAGCAGTACTTC.

The V gene is TRBV4-1, the J gene TRBJ1-6; TRBD1 is a possible D gene (5 bases). The CDR3 has 17 residues. The V and J ends lost 3 bases and 2 bases respectively, with 14 bases between them. Germline V gives CDR1 MGHRA, CDR2 YSYEKL. CDR3 sequence reads: CASSQIPVTAYNSPLHF. CDR3 in DNA: TGCGCCAGCAGCCAGATTCCCGTGACAGCCTATAATTCACCCCTCCACTTT.

This clone has a single count. The rearrangement links TRBV25-1 to TRBJ1-1, with D possibly matching TRBD1 (5 bases). The germline V gene encodes CDR1 MGHDK and CDR2 SYGVNS. With 8 bases removed from V and 1 base from J, the gap between germline ends came to 11 bases. This CDR3 is 13 amino acids long. CDR3 region: CASRGSGNTEAFF. The CDR3 DNA is TGTGCCAGCCGGGGGTCAGGGAACACTGAAGCTTTCTTT.

In its sample, this clone was seen once. The chain is built from TRBV11-2 and TRBJ2-2; 8 bases agree with TRBD2. Germline loops: CDR1 SGHAT, CDR2 FQNNGV. CDR3 length equals 16 residues. Trimming at V came to 4 bases and at J to 7 bases, leaving 11 bases not matched to a gene. The DNA of the CDR3 is TGTGCCAGCAGCTATCGGGGACTAGAGTATAGCGGGGAGCTGTTTTTT. Residues: CASSYRGLEYSGELFF.

This sequence joins TRBV6-5 and TRBJ2-2, with TRBD1 identical over 7 bases. From germline, CDR1 is MNHEY and CDR2 SVGAGI. Trimming took 8 bases from V and 1 from J; bases not matched to a gene: 4. The CDR3 is 14 residues long. The CDR3 DNA reads TGTGCCAGCTTTCGACAGGGGAACACCGGGGAGCTGTTTTTT. Its translation: CASFRQGNTGELFF.

V and J are TRBV14 and TRBJ2-5; 10 bases match TRBD2. This CDR3 has 14 residues. Germline lookup yields CDR1 SGHDN and CDR2 FVKESK. V was pared by 2 bases and J by 4 bases, with 1 base of the junction left unmatched. The CDR3 sequence is CASSQSGRAETQYF. In DNA form, the CDR3 reads TGTGCCAGCAGCCAAAGCGGGAGGGCAGAGACCCAGTACTTC.

The J gene is TRBJ1-1, the V gene TRBV5-1; D perhaps matches TRBD1 (5 bases). The CDR3 runs 12 residues. Trimming cost V 3 bases and J 7 bases, with 10 bases left between them. Per the germline V gene, CDR1 is SGHRS and CDR2 is YFSETQ. The chain's CDR3 is CASSSDTVEAFF. The CDR3, as DNA: TGCGCCAGCAGCTCGGACACCGTTGAAGCTTTCTTT.